This TCR beta chain was captured in a study of tumor-infiltrating lymphocytes in primary liver carcinoma. About the study: Participating patients were men and women between 30 and 69 years old. General observations from the study: Tumors carried a top-250-clone fraction significantly exceeding that of blood (p = 0.039).

A word on this clonotype: No antigen is known for it. The conserved phenylalanine or tryptophan normally closing the CDR3 is absent here, so this likely arose from a read error.

Germline DNA was also extracted, and blood RNA derived from unsorted whole blood. Trimming shortened V by 4 bases and J by 7 bases, and 8 bases separated the two germline ends. Germline V CDR1 and CDR2: SGHAT, FQNNGV. The CDR3 runs 13 residues. A constant-region primer served to make TCR beta cDNA from roughly 540 ng total RNA. Modified slightly, ARM-PCR produced TCR beta libraries over three nested multiplex PCR rounds. The two initial PCR rounds, 9 to 11 cycles each, used TRBV1-TRBV30 forward and C-beta reverse primers. One entry per CDR3 protein results from TCRdb running MiXCR on the multiplex PCR reads. The table includes approximately 340,000 distinct CDR3 sequences, about 65% detected once.

This TCR came from a middle-aged man with primary liver carcinoma and hepatitis B virus infection. The sequenced sample consisted of peripheral blood. The rearrangement uses TRBV11-2 and TRBJ1-6; D is ambiguous. The CDR3 bases are TGTGCCAGCAGCTCCACCCTGAATTCACCCCTCCACTCT. This translates into CASSSTLNSPLHS.